This T cell receptor (beta chain) was observed in a study of cytotoxic CD8 clonotypes in ibrutinib-treated CLL (dated by TCRdb to the early 2020s). Regarding the complete study: The cohort included some 14 treatment-naive and ten to twelve relapsed/refractory patients; under 18 were IGHV unmutated. Responses were partial in some 24 patients and complete in 2; after median around 72 months follow-up, around 14 stayed in remission and approximately 12 progressed. Every remission and progressive disease sample was obtained while ibrutinib was still being received by the patients. Cryopreserved peripheral blood mononuclear cells were obtained prior to treatment, at the time of response, and at either disease progression or sustained remission. An average of about 250,000 productive templates and roughly 94,000 productive rearrangements was obtained per sample. Of the roughly 90 people in the trial, some 28 had longitudinal samples available. Samples at response were collected after a median of around twelve months of treatment, with a range of roughly 6 to 40 months. General findings and caveats noted by the study authors: Public clonotypes were rare and either contracted or stayed stable during treatment, and the rise in clonality at ibrutinib response reflected the expansion of private clonotypes. Baseline clonality exceeded that of age-matched healthy donors and correlated strongly with circulating CD8+ T-cell counts. Sampling times were not matched between sustained-remission and progressing patients, and lymph node repertoires were not studied. At ibrutinib response clonality went up, during sustained remission it held steady, and at progression it dropped back toward baseline.

For TCR beta library preparation, 1.5 to 2 micrograms of genomic DNA were extracted from the cryopreserved PBMCs. Longitudinal blood samples from CLL patients on ibrutinib monotherapy were analyzed using high-throughput TCR beta sequencing. Patients were enrolled in a phase 2 open-label single-center ibrutinib monotherapy trial. V and J are truncated by 3 bases and 4 bases respectively, leaving an intervening sequence of 16 bases. The CDR3 numbers 16 residues from cysteine through phenylalanine. Solely the CDR3 DNA is kept, with 48 bases framed from the first base. The CDR1 and CDR2 encoded by the germline V gene are SGDLS and YYNGEE. This clone was observed a few times. Its antigen is still unknown. No qualities accompany the bases; no much larger clone lies one base away. A MiSeq instrument was used for deep resolution sequencing, which targeted depths ranging from 1 in 1 million up to 1 in 200,000 T cells, with coverage averaging 10x for each clonotype. TCR beta libraries were generated with the immunoSEQ hsTCRB Kit. The original methods were these. ImmunoSEQ Data Assistant and ImmunoSEQ Analyzer were used for data analysis, and V, D and J genes were assigned according to IMGT definitions. Clonality, with values ranging from 0 to 1, was calculated as one minus the normalized Shannon entropy of productive rearrangement frequencies. Only overrepresented clonotypes making up at least 0.05% of each patient's repertoire were included in the public clonotype analysis. About a dozen repertoires from age-matched healthy donors, obtained from immuneACCESS, served as clonality controls. TCRdb obtained this table from immuneACCESS and retained in-frame rearrangements with V and J assigned. These tables miss some clones; where compared with another copy, unresolved V genes account for less than half of the shortfall, and the remainder is unexplained. For V, J and clone size, that table is used; D and trimming come from the DNA. The sample includes fewer than 400,000 clones, with 67% observed a single time. Of the sample, 6.3% falls within the top ten clones.

The source was PBMCs, collected after 36 months of ibrutinib treatment. The rearrangement combines TRBV9 with TRBJ2-2; the best D guess is TRBD2, with 6 bases matching. The sequence was obtained from a human donor with chronic lymphocytic leukemia. The DNA sequence is given as TGTGCCAGCAGCGACAACCGGAGGGGTGGCACCGGGGAGCTGTTTTTT. It encodes CASSDNRRGGTGELFF.